This TCR beta chain was found in a study of T cell responses to AZD1222 COVID-19 vaccine. The study's findings and limits: White British people made up most donors, females outnumbered males, and clonal diversity was possibly underestimated. Recipients of AZD1222 seropositive at baseline numbered only 5 or 6.

Produced via immunoSEQ multiplex PCR; TCRdb's table is partial and in-frame only. The sample lists some 130,000 clones, approximately 91% occurring once. Details on this clone: As yet, its antigen is unknown.

Second-dose intervals near 4 or 12 weeks were combined. Specimen: peripheral blood, collected 28 days after the second AZD1222 dose. The TCR was taken from an adult who received the AZD1222 COVID-19 vaccine.

CDR3 loop: CAWSPLGGDNEQFF. Written as DNA, the CDR3 is TGTGCCTGGAGTCCCCTCGGGGGGGACAATGAGCAGTTCTTC. The V gene is TRBV30, the J gene TRBJ2-1, with TRBD2 matching over 8 bases. Trimming took 2 bases from V and 5 from J; bases not matched to a gene: 5. This CDR3 is 14 amino acids long. Germline CDR1 reads GTSNPN; CDR2 reads SVGIG (reference sequence).